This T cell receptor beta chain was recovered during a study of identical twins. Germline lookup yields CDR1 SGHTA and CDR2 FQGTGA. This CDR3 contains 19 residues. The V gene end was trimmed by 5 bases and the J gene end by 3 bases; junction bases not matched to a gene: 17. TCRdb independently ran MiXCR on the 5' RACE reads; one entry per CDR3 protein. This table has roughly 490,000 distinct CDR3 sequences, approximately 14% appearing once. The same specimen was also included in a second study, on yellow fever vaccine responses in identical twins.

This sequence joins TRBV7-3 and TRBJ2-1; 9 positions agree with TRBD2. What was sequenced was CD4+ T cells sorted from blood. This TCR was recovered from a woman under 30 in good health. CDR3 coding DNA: TGTGCCAGCAGCCCAGGTGTAGGGCGGGGGGGGAGTTTCTACAATGAGCAGTTCTTC. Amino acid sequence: CASSPGVGRGGSFYNEQFF.